Each of the 13 T cell receptor beta chains below was sequenced from the same sample in a study of T-cell reconstitution after alpha-beta-depleted transplantation in children. Unique molecular identifiers were used to barcode this TCRbeta library. One entry per CDR3 protein, called by TCRdb with MiXCR from the PCR reads. The profile shows 450,000 to 500,000 distinct CDR3 sequences, around 13% of them singletons. The material was PBMCs from the stem cell graft donor, obtained from the stem cell graft. The source of these receptors is a human donor who donated a stem cell graft to a child with combined immunodeficiency.

Only a few counts were recorded for this clonotype. The chain has TRBV24-1 and TRBJ2-1; 8 bases fit TRBD1. Germline loops: CDR1 KGHDR, CDR2 SFDVKD. This CDR3 is 17 amino acids long. Trimming took 4 bases from V and 0 from J; bases not matched to a gene: 7. In DNA, the CDR3 is TGTGCCACCAGTGAGACAGGGGCTTCCAGCTCCTACAATGAGCAGTTCTTC. Its protein is CATSETGASSSYNEQFF.

The CDR3 bases are TGTGTGGGCCAAGCTAACTATGGCTACACCTTC. Residues: CVGQANYGYTF. The chain uses TRBV7-9 and TRBJ1-2; D call uncertain. The CDR3 contains 11 residues. Germline assignment: CDR1 SEHNR and CDR2 FQNEAQ (reference sequence).

This clonotype was seen repeatedly, ten times or more. The V gene is TRBV10-3, the J gene TRBJ2-1, with 10 nucleotides matching TRBD2. The CDR3 is 16 residues long. V was clipped by 5 bases and J by 0 bases; unmatched bases: 4. The germline CDR1 and CDR2 sequences are ENHRY and SYGVKD. The CDR3 sequence: CAISRTSGNSYNEQFF. The CDR3 DNA follows: TGTGCCATCAGTAGGACTAGCGGAAACTCCTACAATGAGCAGTTCTTC.

This clonotype was counted between two and nine times. A much larger clone is a single base away; this may be a read error. In nucleotides, the CDR3 is TGTGCCAGCAGTTACACGGAGACAGATACGCAGTATTTT. Amino acids: CASSYTETDTQYF. The rearrangement uses TRBV6-5 and TRBJ2-3; the D is unclear. The length of the CDR3 is 13 residues. Germline V gene data show CDR1 as MNHEY and CDR2 as SVGAGI. The V and J ends lost 2 bases and 3 bases respectively, with 6 bases between them.

This clonotype has just a few counts. The chain combines TRBV20-1 with TRBJ1-2, with 7 bases identical to TRBD1. This CDR3 has 15 residues. Germline trimming cut 0 bases from V and 8 bases from J; bases unmatched to any gene: 12. CDR1 is DFQATT, CDR2 SNEGSKA, per germline (reference sequence). The CDR3: CSARDLDRSARGYTF. The CDR3 DNA sequence: TGCAGTGCTAGAGATTTGGACAGGTCGGCGCGAGGCTACACCTTC.

The chain recombines TRBV7-2 with TRBJ2-7, with 10 positions matching TRBD2. The V segment lost 5 bases and the J segment 3 bases; nucleotides outside the gene matches: 7. The CDR3 is 15 residues long. CDR1 is SGHTA, CDR2 FQGNSA, per germline. The CDR3 region has the DNA TGTGCCAGCAGCCTCGCTAGCGGGGGCTTCTACGAGCAGTACTTC. Translation gives CASSLASGGFYEQYF.

This clonotype came up many times. This chain links TRBV5-8 with TRBJ2-7; D is unresolved. CDR3 length equals 16 residues. Germline V gene lookup returns CDR1 SGHTS and CDR2 YDEGEE. The V gene lost 1 base and the J gene lost 0 bases, with 14 bases spanning the gap. CDR3 residues: CASSLWAWADSYEQYF. The CDR3 region has the DNA TGTGCCAGCAGCTTGTGGGCATGGGCAGACTCCTACGAGCAGTACTTC. The complete variable domain, with remaining parts taken from reference TRBV5-8 and TRBJ2-7, reads EAGVTQSPTHLIKTRGQQATLRCSPISGHTSVYWYQQALGLGLQFLLWYDEGEERNRGNFPPRFSGRQFPNYSSELNVNALELEDSALYLCASSLWAWADSYEQYFGPGTRLTVT.

This clonotype was observed a handful of times. The chain is built from TRBV20-1 and TRBJ1-1; perhaps TRBD1 as D (5 bases). CDR1 DFQATT and CDR2 SNEGSKA come from the germline V gene (reference sequence). The V and J ends lost 3 bases and 7 bases respectively, with 21 bases between them. There are 15 residues in the CDR3. CDR3 sequence reads: CSASSAIGALREAFF. The CDR3 DNA sequence: TGCAGTGCTAGTTCGGCTATAGGGGCCCTCCGTGAAGCTTTCTTT.

The chain links TRBV15 to TRBJ2-7, with 9 nucleotides matching TRBD2. CDR1 is LNHNV, CDR2 YYDKDF, per germline (reference sequence). The CDR3 is 13 amino acids. The junction had 8 bases not matched to a gene; V was cut back by 5 bases and J by 9 bases. The DNA for the CDR3 is TGTGCCACCAGCCGGGGGACTAGCCGTCGGCAGTACTTC. The encoded protein is CATSRGTSRRQYF.

There are a few counts of this clonotype. The chain uses TRBV10-3 and TRBJ1-1; 8 bases are a match to TRBD1. CDR1 is ENHRY and CDR2 is SYGVKD in the germline V gene. The CDR3 runs to 17 residues. V dropped 3 bases and J dropped 1; count of bases not matched to a gene: 10. In DNA, the CDR3 is TGTGCCATCAGTGATTACAGCAGGGGGCCGCAGAACACTGAAGCTTTCTTT. It is translated as CAISDYSRGPQNTEAFF.

There are many counts of this clonotype. The V and J genes are TRBV7-2 and TRBJ2-3; D ambiguous. Germline loops: CDR1 SGHTA, CDR2 FQGNSA. There are 12 residues in the CDR3. V lost 5 bases and J lost 4, with 7 bases in between. The CDR3: CASSRVADTQYF. The CDR3 region has the DNA TGTGCCAGCAGCCGGGTGGCAGATACGCAGTATTTT.

V usage is TRBV29-1 and J usage is TRBJ2-2; D may be TRBD1 (6 bases). The V end was cut by 4 bases, the J end by 6 bases, with 12 bases between. The CDR3 is 13 residues long. The V gene's germline CDR1 is SQVTM and CDR2 ANQGSEA. DNA of the CDR3: TGCAGCGTTGCCGTGGCAGGGGCCGGGGAGCTGTTTTTT. Amino acid sequence: CSVAVAGAGELFF.

This clonotype was detected many times. The chain combines TRBV6-6 with TRBJ2-2; D remains ambiguous. CDR1 is MNHNY and CDR2 is SVGAGI in the germline V gene (reference sequence). The CDR3 totals 11 residues. V was pared by 10 bases and J by 6 bases, with 9 bases between. In nucleotides, the CDR3 is TGTGCCACCTCGTTTTCCGGGGAGCTGTTTTTT. It encodes CATSFSGELFF.